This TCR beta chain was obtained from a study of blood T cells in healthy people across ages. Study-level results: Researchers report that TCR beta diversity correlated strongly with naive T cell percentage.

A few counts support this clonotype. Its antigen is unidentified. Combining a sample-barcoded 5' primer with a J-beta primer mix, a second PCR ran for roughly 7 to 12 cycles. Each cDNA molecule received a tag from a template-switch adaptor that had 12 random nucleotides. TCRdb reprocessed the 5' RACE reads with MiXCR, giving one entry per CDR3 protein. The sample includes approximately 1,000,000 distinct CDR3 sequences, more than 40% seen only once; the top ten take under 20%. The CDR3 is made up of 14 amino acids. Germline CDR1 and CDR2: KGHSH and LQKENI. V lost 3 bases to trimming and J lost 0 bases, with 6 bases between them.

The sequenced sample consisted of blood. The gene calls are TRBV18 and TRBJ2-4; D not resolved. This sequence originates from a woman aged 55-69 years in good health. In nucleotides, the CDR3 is TGTGCCAGCTCACCGACGGTAGCCAAAAACATTCAGTACTTC. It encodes CASSPTVAKNIQYF.